This T cell receptor (beta chain) was obtained from a study of molecular identifiers for immune sequencing clone quantification. The germline V gene encodes CDR1 ENHRY and CDR2 SYGVKD. The CDR3 covers 17 residues. In its sample, this clonotype was seen a few times. Its ends do not fully match the called genes, so a read error is possible. MiXCR was run by TCRdb on the PCR reads, yielding one entry per CDR3 protein. The sample includes approximately 550,000 distinct CDR3 sequences, 25% of them seen just once. The material sequenced was naive CD8+ T cells from blood, with Jurkat cell RNA spiked in. Noted subset: FACS-sorted CD8+CD4-CCR7+CD45RA+ naive T cells. This chain uses TRBV10-3 with TRBJ2-7; the match to TRBD2 covers 14 bases. The receptor was derived from a human donor in good health. Some libraries in this study had Jurkat cell RNA spiked in. The CDR3 protein is CAISESTSGRASHEQYF. The CDR3 bases are TGTGCCATCAGTGAGTCGACTAGCGGGAGGGCCTCCCACGAGCAGTACTTC.